These 27 T cell receptor beta chains share one sample of origin, sequenced in a study of tumor-infiltrating lymphocytes in primary liver carcinoma. The study extracted blood RNA from unsorted whole blood and also extracted germline DNA. From around 0.5 ug total RNA, TCR beta cDNA was generated with a primer in the constant region. Libraries covering TCR beta were generated through three nested multiplex PCR rounds (using a slightly modified ARM-PCR). Primers for the first two PCR rounds were TRBV1-TRBV30 forward primers and a C-beta reverse primer (around 11 cycles per round). TCRdb fed the multiplex PCR reads into MiXCR, producing one record per CDR3 protein. The table lists 320,000 or so distinct CDR3 sequences, over 55% of them singletons, with roughly 8.6% in the top ten. Material for sequencing was peripheral blood. The receptor set was obtained from a man in his forties or fifties with primary liver carcinoma and hepatitis B virus infection.

Concerning this clonotype itself: This may arise from a read error, as a much more abundant clone is one base away. The V and J genes are TRBV10-3 and TRBJ2-7, with TRBD1 matching over 7 bases. CDR1 is ENHRY and CDR2 is SYGVKD in the germline V gene. Trimming removed 9 bases from V and 2 bases from J; junction bases left unmatched: 7. The CDR3 is 13 amino acids. The CDR3 DNA reads as TGTGCCATTCGGGTGCAGGGGGCCTACGAGCAGTACTTC. Its protein product is CAIRVQGAYEQYF.

About this clonotype: A much more abundant neighbour one base away suggests this may be a read error. The chain recombines TRBV6-6 with TRBJ2-5; D might be TRBD2 (6 bases). Trimming removed 7 bases at V and 4 bases at J, with 10 bases between. The CDR3 contains 12 residues. Per the germline V gene, CDR1 is MNHNY and CDR2 is SVGAGI (reference sequence). CDR3 in DNA: TGTGCCAGCATGAGTAGCGGAGAGACCCAGTACTTC. It specifies CASMSSGETQYF.

V is TRBV12-2 and J is TRBJ2-7; no check of the table's D call, TRBD1, against the DNA was made. TRBV12-2 is a listed pseudogene. The CDR3 runs 13 residues. CDR3: CASRLAPPYEQYF. The CDR3 DNA sequence: TGTGCAAGTCGCTTAGCGCCCCCTTACGAGCAGTACTTC.

The chain recombines TRBV11-2 with TRBJ2-3, with 9 bases fitting TRBD2. Germline CDR1 SGHAT, CDR2 FQNNGV. Germline trimming cut 9 bases from V and 2 bases from J; bases unmatched to any gene: 12. The CDR3 runs 16 residues. CDR3 bases: TGTGCCAGTAACTTCGGGACTAGCAGGTTCACAGATACGCAGTATTTT. Protein product: CASNFGTSRFTDTQYF.

Notes on this clonotype: A much bigger clone sits one base away, suggesting this may be a read error. The chain uses TRBV4-2 and TRBJ2-5; D is perhaps TRBD1 or TRBD2 (6 bases each). Between the trimmed V and J ends, which lost 4 bases and 4 bases, there was a span of 10 bases. The V gene's germline CDR1 is LGHNA and CDR2 YNFKEQ. The CDR3 covers 13 residues. The CDR3 coding sequence is TGTGCCAGCAGCCGAGAGGGGGGAGAGACCCAGTACTTC. Its protein product is CASSREGGETQYF.

Note on this clonotype: One junction end does not reproduce the germline sequence, and a read error may be involved. The rearrangement joins TRBV4-2 to TRBJ1-4; 10 bases map to TRBD1. This CDR3 has 17 residues. Per germline, CDR1 LGHNA and CDR2 YNFKEQ. CDR3 in DNA: TGTGCCAGCAGCCGGGGGACAGGGGCTGGCACTGATGAAAAACTGTCTTTT. Encoded protein: CASSRGTGAGTDEKLSF.

The chain joins TRBV28 to TRBJ1-1, with D tentatively TRBD1 (6 bases). V lost 5 bases and J lost 5, with 24 bases in between. This CDR3 is 17 amino acids long. CDR1 and CDR2 from the germline V gene are MDHEN and SYDVKM. The DNA of the CDR3 is TGTGCCAGCAGTATAACCCCACAGGGAGGAGCGGGAACTGAAGCTTTCTTT. The encoded protein is CASSITPQGGAGTEAFF.

This clonotype was picked up a small number of times. The V call is TRBV4-2, the J call TRBJ1-1, with a tentative D call TRBD1 (5 bases). CDR1 is LGHNA, CDR2 YNFKEQ, per germline. Trimming stripped 1 base from V and 3 bases from J, with 6 bases between. This CDR3 has 13 residues. The CDR3 coding sequence is TGTGCCAGCAGCCAAGCCAGGGACACTGAAGCTTTCTTT. It translates to CASSQARDTEAFF.

In regard to this clonotype: Compared with germline, one end of the junction differs, possibly owing to a read error. This chain joins TRBV11-2 and TRBJ1-1; weak D call: TRBD1 (5 bases). The CDR3 spans 15 residues. Germline CDR1 reads SGHAT; CDR2 reads FQNNGV. As DNA, the CDR3 is TGTGCCAGGAGCTTAGTTCTGGGGGGAAACAGTGAAGCTTTCTTT. Translated, it gives CARSLVLGGNSEAFF.

The chain uses TRBV6-2 or TRBV6-3 and TRBJ2-2; unclear D gene. CDR3 size: 15 residues. Trimming shortened V by 7 bases and J by 0 bases, and 12 bases separated the two germline ends. Germline CDR1 MNHEY, CDR2 SVGEGT. The CDR3 reads CASNYGEANTGELFF. In DNA, the CDR3 is TGTGCCAGCAATTATGGGGAAGCGAACACCGGGGAGCTGTTTTTT.

This clonotype was seen only a few times. V is TRBV6-2 or TRBV6-3 and J is TRBJ2-3, with 7 bases lining up with TRBD2. The germline CDR1 and CDR2 sequences are MNHEY and SVGEGT. The CDR3 length is 15 residues. Unmatched junction bases numbered 5, after V lost 5 bases and J lost 0 bases. CDR3 loop: CASSDRTSSTDTQYF. The CDR3 coding sequence is TGTGCCAGCAGTGACCGGACTAGTAGCACAGATACGCAGTATTTT.

Notes on this clonotype: At one end the junction does not follow the germline gene, possibly because of a read error. The chain links TRBV4-2 to TRBJ2-3, with D perhaps TRBD2 (5 bases). The germline CDR1 and CDR2 sequences are LGHNA and YNFKEQ. The CDR3 has 15 amino acids. The CDR3: CASCQDRGSTDTHYF. CDR3 sequence (DNA): TGTGCCAGCTGCCAAGATCGGGGTAGCACAGATACGCACTATTTT.

Comments on this clonotype: Since a much larger clone is just one base distant, this may be a read error. The genes are TRBV6-5 and TRBJ1-1; maybe TRBD1 (5 bases). Between the trimmed V and J ends, which lost 4 bases and 5 bases, there was a span of 14 bases. The germline CDR1 and CDR2 sequences are MNHEY and SVGAGI. This CDR3 is built from 14 residues. The CDR3 DNA reads TGTGCCAGCAGTTTACAGGACCTGCGGACTGAAGCTTTCTTT. Translating gives CASSLQDLRTEAFF.

This clonotype was detected once. Possible read error: a much larger clone is one base away. This chain joins TRBV10-3 and TRBJ1-1; D gene unclear. From germline, CDR1 is ENHRY and CDR2 SYGVKD. The CDR3 loop spans 13 amino acids. The V gene lost 10 bases and the J gene lost 7 bases, with 19 bases spanning the gap. CDR3 region: CATVLGFSDEAFF. The CDR3 bases are TGTGCCACAGTGCTAGGTTTTTCAGATGAAGCTTTCTTT.

In its sample, this clonotype was seen many times. The chain combines TRBV12-5 with TRBJ1-1; D is uncertain. V was trimmed by 6 bases and J by 2 bases, leaving 10 bases between them. The CDR3 contains 13 residues. Germline V gives CDR1 LGHNT, CDR2 FRNRAP. CDR3 sequence: CASGTRDNTEAFF. The CDR3 DNA is TGTGCTAGTGGCACCAGAGATAACACTGAAGCTTTCTTT.

This clonotype was observed a few times. A read error is possible here, since a much larger clone lies one base away. The chain links TRBV10-3 to TRBJ1-5, with a tentative D call TRBD1 (6 bases). This CDR3 is built from 14 residues. The germline gives CDR1 ENHRY, CDR2 SYGVKD. CDR3 nucleotide sequence: TGTGTCATCAGCCAAGGACAGTCCAATCAGCCCCAGCATTTT. Protein sequence: CVISQGQSNQPQHF.

The sample holds many counts of this clonotype. The J gene is TRBJ2-1, the V gene TRBV10-3, with D possibly matching TRBD2 (5 bases). The germline V gene encodes CDR1 ENHRY and CDR2 SYGVKD. Trimming removed 7 bases from V and 2 bases from J, with 12 bases in between. The CDR3 is 14 amino acids. The CDR3 DNA reads as TGTGCCATCAACCAACTAGGTCCCTACAATGAGCAGTTCTTC. Protein: CAINQLGPYNEQFF.

About this clonotype: A much bigger clone sits one base away, suggesting this may be a read error. V and J are TRBV29-1 and TRBJ1-1; D ambiguous. The length of the CDR3 is 11 residues. Per germline, CDR1 SQVTM and CDR2 ANQGSEA. The CDR3 loop reads CSVVVLTKAFF. CDR3 bases: TGCAGCGTTGTTGTTCTCACTAAAGCTTTCTTT.

This clonotype came up a few times. A read error is possible here, since a much larger clone lies one base away. This chain joins TRBV29-1 and TRBJ2-1; D is ambiguous. The CDR3 has 11 amino acids. The V and J ends lost 7 bases and 8 bases respectively, with 12 bases between them. The germline V gene has CDR1 SQVTM and CDR2 ANQGSEA. The CDR3 DNA reads TGCAGCGCCGGTAGTGCCGATGAGCAGTTCTTC. Its protein product is CSAGSADEQFF.

As regards this clonotype: This may arise from a read error, as a much more abundant clone is one base away. The V gene is TRBV29-1, the J gene TRBJ2-1, with D possibly matching TRBD2 (6 bases). Per the germline V gene, CDR1 is SQVTM and CDR2 is ANQGSEA. The CDR3 contains 18 residues. The CDR3: CGVVASSGSVRHYNEQFF. The CDR3 DNA reads as TGCGGCGTTGTGGCGAGTAGCGGATCGGTTCGACATTACAATGAGCAGTTCTTC.

This clonotype was seen only once. A read error may be the cause here, since a much bigger clone is one base away. J is TRBJ2-3 and V is TRBV10-3; the match to TRBD2 covers 7 bases. The germline CDR1 and CDR2 sequences are ENHRY and SYGVKD. This CDR3 has 15 amino acids. The CDR3 DNA follows: TGTGCCATCAGTGACCAAAGCGGGACTGGAGATACGCGGTATTTT. Protein: CAISDQSGTGDTRYF.

The chain combines TRBV6-2 or TRBV6-3 with TRBJ2-5; D call uncertain. Trimming took off 10 bases at V and 9 bases at J, with 21 bases between the two ends. This CDR3 has 13 amino acids. The V gene's germline CDR1 is MNHEY and CDR2 SVGEGT. The CDR3: CANSTRGDAAQYF. The DNA for the CDR3 is TGTGCCAACAGCACCCGAGGAGACGCCGCCCAGTACTTC.

This clonotype was seen more than once but under ten times. The gene calls are TRBV28 and TRBJ1-2; TRBD1 agrees at 7 bases. Germline V gene sequence: CDR1 MDHEN, CDR2 SYDVKM. V lost 4 bases to trimming and J lost 3 bases; unmatched junction nucleotides: 8. This CDR3 has 15 residues. The CDR3 is CASSSPRGRDYGYTF. CDR3 sequence (DNA): TGTGCCAGCAGTTCGCCTAGGGGGCGCGACTATGGCTACACCTTC.

This clonotype was recorded many times. J is TRBJ2-5 and V is TRBV6-5; a possible D gene is TRBD2 (5 bases). This CDR3 is 13 amino acids long. CDR1 and CDR2 (germline): MNHEY, SVGAGI. Between the trimmed V and J ends, which lost 8 bases and 1 base, there was a span of 11 bases. The CDR3 loop reads CASRRTVQETQYF. The DNA for the CDR3 is TGTGCCAGCCGAAGGACTGTCCAAGAGACCCAGTACTTC.

The V call is TRBV6-2 or TRBV6-3, the J call TRBJ2-1; no clear D gene. Trimming pared 6 bases from V and 10 bases from J, leaving 16 bases between. The CDR3 loop spans 13 amino acids. Germline V CDR1 and CDR2: MNHEY, SVGEGT. CDR3 protein: CASRRLPDAEQFF. As DNA, the CDR3 is TGTGCCAGCAGACGACTCCCCGACGCCGAGCAGTTCTTC.

This clonotype was found many times. The CDR3 sequence is CSVNTGTNEQFF. CDR3 sequence (DNA): TGCAGCGTAAATACCGGGACAAATGAGCAGTTCTTC. The chain combines TRBV29-1 with TRBJ2-1; a possible D gene is TRBD1 (6 bases). V was cut by 6 bases and J by 7 bases, with 13 bases left in between. This CDR3 contains 12 residues. The germline gives CDR1 SQVTM, CDR2 ANQGSEA.

V usage is TRBV11-2 and J usage is TRBJ2-7; 14 bases fit TRBD2. The CDR3 totals 17 residues. Germline V gives CDR1 SGHAT, CDR2 FQNNGV. The V and J ends lost 7 bases and 6 bases, in that order; junction bases with no gene match: 14. In nucleotides, the CDR3 is TGTGCCAGCAACCCTCACCTGGGACTAGCGGGAGAATTCGAGCAGTACTTC. It specifies CASNPHLGLAGEFEQYF.